Following are 22 T cell receptor beta chains from one sample sequenced in a study of T cell repertoires in cytomegalovirus infection. TCRdb used MiXCR to reprocess the reads, holding one entry per CDR3 protein. The sample lists around 430,000 distinct CDR3 sequences, roughly 42% occurring once. These receptors' targets are unknown. Source: cultured PBMCs, taken from culture after CMV antigen stimulation. Receptors originate from a human donor in good health (CMV status not recorded). Some clones in this sample may be carry-over from other donors' samples.

This chain joins TRBV6-1 and TRBJ2-3; weak D call: TRBD1 (6 bases). Deletions cut 9 bases from V and 0 bases from J, with 19 bases between. CDR3 size: 16 residues. Germline V gives CDR1 MNHNS, CDR2 SASEGT. The DNA for the CDR3 is TGTGCCAGGACACCCCTCAGCAGGGGAAGCACAGATACGCAGTATTTT. Its translation: CARTPLSRGSTDTQYF.

This rearrangement joins TRBV2 to TRBJ2-2, with 8 bases fitting TRBD1. The germline V gene has CDR1 SNHLY and CDR2 FYNNEI. This CDR3 is built from 12 residues. The trim removed 6 bases at V and 7 bases at J, leaving 1 base unmatched. CDR3 coding DNA: TGTGCCAGCAGGACAGGGGTCGGGGAGCTGTTTTTT. The encoded protein is CASRTGVGELFF.

This clonotype has at least ten counts. This chain uses TRBV6-1 with TRBJ1-1; maybe TRBD1 (5 bases). From germline, CDR1 is MNHNS and CDR2 SASEGT. The CDR3 is 14 residues long. V was clipped by 6 bases and J by 0 bases, with 11 bases between them. The CDR3 bases are TGTGCCAGCAGAAGTTGGGGGGTGAACACTGAAGCTTTCTTT. It is translated as CASRSWGVNTEAFF.

The chain is built from TRBV6-2 or TRBV6-3 and TRBJ1-1, with D possibly being TRBD1 (5 bases). CDR1 is MNHEY, CDR2 SVGEGT, per germline. This CDR3 spans 12 amino acids. V lost 8 bases to trimming and J lost 11 bases, with 18 bases between them. The CDR3 coding sequence is TGTGCCAGCGGGCGAAGGGGACTCGCGGCTTTCTTT. This sequence encodes CASGRRGLAAFF.

V usage is TRBV10-3 and J usage is TRBJ2-1; the match to TRBD2 covers 7 bases. The length of the CDR3 is 13 residues. V gave up 6 bases and J gave up 2 bases; unmatched junction bases: 1. CDR1 ENHRY and CDR2 SYGVKD come from the germline V gene. For the CDR3, the DNA is TGTGCCATCAGCCGGGGGGCCTACAATGAGCAGTTCTTC. It is translated as CAISRGAYNEQFF.

The gene calls are TRBV3-1 and TRBJ1-4; a weak D match, TRBD1 (5 bases). Germline V gives CDR1 LGHDT, CDR2 YNNKEL (reference sequence). The V and J ends lost 1 base and 7 bases respectively, with 10 bases between them. This CDR3 contains 14 residues. CDR3 sequence (DNA): TGTGCCAGCAGCCAAGTGTCCCAGGGTGAAAAACTGTTTTTT. This sequence encodes CASSQVSQGEKLFF. Filled out from reference TRBV3-1 and TRBJ1-4, the complete variable domain reads DTAVSQTPKYLVTQMGNDKSIKCEQNLGHDTMYWYKQDSKKFLKIMFSYNNKELIINETVPNRFSPKSPDKAHLNLHINSLELGDSAVYFCASSQVSQGEKLFFGSGTQLSVL.

This clonotype has a handful of counts. This sequence joins TRBV7-2 and TRBJ1-6; D is unclear. Trimming removed 1 base from V and 11 bases from J, with 6 bases in between. This CDR3 is built from 12 residues. CDR1 is SGHTA, CDR2 FQGNSA, per germline. The CDR3 protein is CASSLVTPPLHF. As DNA, the CDR3 is TGTGCCAGCAGCTTAGTTACCCCACCCCTCCACTTT.

This rearrangement joins TRBV19 to TRBJ2-1, with D hard to call. V gave up 3 bases and J gave up 8 bases, with 8 bases separating them. Germline-derived CDR1 and CDR2 are LNHDA and SQIVND (reference sequence). This CDR3 has 12 residues. The CDR3 loop is CASSMGSDEQFF. CDR3 sequence (DNA): TGTGCCAGTAGTATGGGGTCGGATGAGCAGTTCTTC.

This sequence joins TRBV19 and TRBJ1-1, with D possibly being TRBD1 (5 bases). V was clipped by 8 bases and J by 5 bases, with 15 bases between them. CDR1 is LNHDA and CDR2 is SQIVND in the germline V gene (reference sequence). The CDR3 runs 13 residues. CDR3 sequence: CASLGRVETEAFF. DNA for the CDR3: TGTGCCAGTTTAGGCAGGGTCGAAACTGAAGCTTTCTTT.

This clonotype was seen more than once but under ten times. This rearrangement joins TRBV2 to TRBJ2-7; D is ambiguous. This CDR3 region has 11 residues. V was clipped by 4 bases and J by 4 bases, with 5 bases between them. CDR1 is SNHLY and CDR2 is FYNNEI in the germline V gene. CDR3 protein: CASSGKYEQYF. In DNA, the CDR3 is TGTGCCAGCAGTGGCAAGTACGAGCAGTACTTC.

The rearrangement links TRBV11-2 to TRBJ1-4, with D unresolved. Germline V gives CDR1 SGHAT, CDR2 FQNNGV. CDR3 length equals 14 residues. V dropped 2 bases and J dropped 8 bases, with 12 bases sitting between them. CDR3 DNA: TGTGCCAGCAGCTTATTTAGGACTGGGGAAAAACTGTTTTTT. This sequence encodes CASSLFRTGEKLFF.

This clonotype was picked up a small number of times. The chain uses TRBV20-1 and TRBJ2-1; TRBD2 matches 11 bases. Trimming removed 5 bases from V and 8 bases from J; junction bases left unmatched: 8. This CDR3 spans 14 amino acids. The germline CDR1 and CDR2 sequences are DFQATT and SNEGSKA (reference sequence). The CDR3 coding sequence is TGCAGTGCTGAGACCGGGACTAGCGGCGATGAGCAGTTCTTC. Translating it yields CSAETGTSGDEQFF.

The chain employs TRBV12-3 or TRBV12-4 and TRBJ1-5; D remains ambiguous. The CDR3 is made up of 15 amino acids. V was cut by 0 bases and J by 5 bases, with 11 bases left in between. As DNA, the CDR3 is TGTGCCAGCAGTTTAGCTCGAGGGTTGGATCAGCCCCAGCATTTT. Protein product: CASSLARGLDQPQHF.

In this sample, this clonotype turned up a few times. The chain couples TRBV6-1 to TRBJ2-7; D remains ambiguous. V was clipped by 10 bases and J by 0 bases, with 19 bases between them. This CDR3 is 15 amino acids long. Germline-derived CDR1 and CDR2 are MNHNS and SASEGT. This chain's CDR3 is CATTRLEFFSYEQYF. DNA for the CDR3: TGTGCCACCACGAGGCTAGAGTTTTTCTCCTACGAGCAGTACTTC.

The chain is built from TRBV4-1 and TRBJ2-2, with D perhaps TRBD2 (6 bases). V was pared by 3 bases and J by 6 bases, with 14 bases between. The CDR3 sequence is 15 residues long. Germline lookup yields CDR1 MGHRA and CDR2 YSYEKL. Here the CDR3 reads CASSQVVGTPGELFF. CDR3 in DNA: TGCGCCAGCAGCCAGGTCGTCGGGACTCCCGGGGAGCTGTTTTTT.

The chain couples TRBV28 to TRBJ2-7; D is uncertain. Trimming removed 5 bases from V and 7 bases from J, with 24 bases in between. This CDR3 contains 16 residues. CDR1 MDHEN and CDR2 SYDVKM come from the germline V gene. The CDR3 sequence: CASSPTLGRTVLEQYF. In DNA, the CDR3 is TGTGCCAGCAGTCCAACTTTGGGCAGAACCGTATTAGAGCAGTACTTC.

This clonotype was counted a few times. The CDR3 reads CASSQVLPPGDTQYF. The CDR3, as DNA: TGTGCCAGCAGCCAAGTCCTGCCCCCCGGAGATACGCAGTATTTT. The chain couples TRBV14 to TRBJ2-3, with D hard to call. Trimming took 1 base from V and 5 from J, leaving 13 bases between them. CDR1 is SGHDN, CDR2 FVKESK, per germline. There are 15 residues in the CDR3.

The gene calls are TRBV7-2 and TRBJ2-3; possible D gene TRBD2, 6 bases. The germline V gene has CDR1 SGHTA and CDR2 FQGNSA. V shed 3 bases and J shed 5 bases, with 12 bases lying between them. The CDR3 covers 14 residues. The CDR3 bases are TGTGCCAGCAGCTTCCGGGAGCAGGTAGATACGCAGTATTTT. Its translation: CASSFREQVDTQYF.

The chain employs TRBV7-8 and TRBJ2-4, with 7 bases identical to TRBD1. The CDR3 is made up of 17 amino acids. Trimming took 3 bases from V and 9 from J; bases not matched to a gene: 17. Germline lookup yields CDR1 SGHVS and CDR2 FQNEAQ. The CDR3 protein is CASSFSLPGTDPGIQYF. The CDR3 DNA sequence: TGTGCCAGCAGCTTTAGTTTACCGGGGACAGATCCTGGCATTCAGTACTTC.

The chain employs TRBV20-1 and TRBJ1-1, with TRBD1 as a possible D gene (6 bases). This CDR3 comprises 14 residues. Germline CDR1 reads DFQATT; CDR2 reads SNEGSKA (reference sequence). V lost 3 bases to trimming and J lost 1 base, with 12 bases between them. The CDR3 sequence: CSASRGGPNTEAFF. The CDR3 nucleotides read TGCAGTGCTAGTAGGGGGGGCCCGAACACTGAAGCTTTCTTT.

On this clonotype itself: At one of its ends the junction is not consistent with the germline gene, which may arise from a read error. This chain connects TRBV5-3 to TRBJ2-1, with 9 bases fitting TRBD2. TRBV5-3 is an open reading frame whose function is uncertain. The CDR3 has 15 amino acids. CDR3 sequence reads: CASSFAGGPAGEQFF. In nucleotides, the CDR3 is TGTGCCAGCAGCTTCGCGGGAGGGCCGGCGGGTGAGCAGTTCTTC.

Written as DNA, the CDR3 is TGTGCCATCGGACTAGCGGGGGGCCGGGGCTCCGGGGAGCTGTTTTTT. Its translation is CAIGLAGGRGSGELFF. J is TRBJ2-2 and V is TRBV7-6; TRBD2 matches 14 bases. CDR1 is SGHVS and CDR2 is FNYEAQ in the germline V gene. The CDR3 consists of 16 residues. V lost 10 bases to trimming and J lost 6 bases; unmatched junction nucleotides: 10.